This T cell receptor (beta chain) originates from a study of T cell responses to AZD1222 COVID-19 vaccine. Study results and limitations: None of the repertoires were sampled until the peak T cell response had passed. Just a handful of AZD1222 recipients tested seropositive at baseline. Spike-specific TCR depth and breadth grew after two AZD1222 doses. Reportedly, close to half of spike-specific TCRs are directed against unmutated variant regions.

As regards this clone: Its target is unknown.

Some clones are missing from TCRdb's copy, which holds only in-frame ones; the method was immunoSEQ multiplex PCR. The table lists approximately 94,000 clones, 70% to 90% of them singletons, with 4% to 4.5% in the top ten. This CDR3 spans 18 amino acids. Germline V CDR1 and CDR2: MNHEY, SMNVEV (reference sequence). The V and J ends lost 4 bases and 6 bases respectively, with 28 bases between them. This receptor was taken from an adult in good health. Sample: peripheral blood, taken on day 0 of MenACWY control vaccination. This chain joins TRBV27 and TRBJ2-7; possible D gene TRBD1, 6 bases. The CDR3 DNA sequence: TGTGCCAGCAGTTCACGCCCCGGGACACCTTCGGACCCCTTCGAGCAGTACTTC. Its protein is CASSSRPGTPSDPFEQYF.